A single sample gave rise to the 13 T cell receptor beta chains below, sequenced in a study of blood T cell repertoires in COVID-19 (dated by TCRdb to about 2020). Receptors were amplified or captured by the immunoSEQ multiplex PCR assay. Held by TCRdb, this immuneACCESS table contains in-frame sequences only and omits some clones. Under half of the omission traces to an unresolved V gene where checked; the cause of the rest is unknown. The sample table records approximately 450,000 clones; 80% to 90% of these occur just once. Of the sample, 0.9% to 1.2% is held by the ten largest clones. Material for sequencing was PBMCs or T cells enriched from blood (not recorded which). The source of these receptors is a young man who had recovered from COVID-19.

This chain connects TRBV19 to TRBJ2-2; a possible D gene is TRBD1 (6 bases). The V gene lost 6 bases and the J gene lost 1 base, with 9 bases spanning the gap. Germline-derived CDR1 and CDR2 are LNHDA and SQIVND (reference sequence). The CDR3 sequence is 14 residues long. The CDR3 sequence: CASSTQGNTGELFF. CDR3 sequence (DNA): TGTGCCAGTAGCACACAGGGGAACACCGGGGAGCTGTTTTTT.

The table lists this clone with a count of one. The chain employs TRBV18 and TRBJ1-2, with TRBD1 matching 8 bases. Looked up from germline, CDR1 is KGHSH and CDR2 is LQKENI. Trimming took 4 bases from V and 5 from J; bases not matched to a gene: 6. This CDR3 spans 14 amino acids. CDR3 coding DNA: TGTGCCAGCTCACTTTCCGGGACAGGATATGGCTACACCTTC. Translated, it gives CASSLSGTGYGYTF.

The chain is built from TRBV28 and TRBJ1-2; D is uncertain. Germline V gene sequence: CDR1 MDHEN, CDR2 SYDVKM. The CDR3 totals 13 residues. Trimming left V 6 bases short and J 0 bases short, with 8 bases between. In DNA form, the CDR3 reads TGTGCCAGCAGGGAGTTCTCTAACTATGGCTACACCTTC. This translates into CASREFSNYGYTF.

The chain carries TRBV5-1 and TRBJ2-7, with 7 bases matching TRBD1. CDR3 size: 14 residues. Germline CDR1 SGHRS, CDR2 YFSETQ. The ends lost 3 bases at V and 2 bases at J; junction bases unmatched: 5. CDR3 nucleotide sequence: TGCGCCAGCAGCTCCCGACAGGGCCCCTACGAGCAGTACTTC. This codes for CASSSRQGPYEQYF.

The chain is built from TRBV10-3 and TRBJ1-5; perhaps TRBD1 as D (6 bases). Germline lookup yields CDR1 ENHRY and CDR2 SYGVKD. With 5 bases removed from V and 8 bases from J, the gap between germline ends came to 16 bases. This CDR3 has 14 amino acids. The CDR3 is CAISSGGLSEPQHF. CDR3 DNA: TGTGCCATCAGTTCCGGGGGGCTATCCGAGCCCCAGCATTTT.

The V call is TRBV12-3 or TRBV12-4, the J call TRBJ2-4; 7 nucleotides match TRBD1. V shed 7 bases, J shed 9 bases, and the junction held 9 bases outside the gene matches. The CDR3 spans 13 residues. CDR3: CASTRQGIAIQYF. The CDR3 nucleotides read TGTGCCAGCACCCGACAGGGTATTGCCATTCAGTACTTC.

This chain connects TRBV19 to TRBJ2-2; 8 positions match TRBD2. This CDR3 is 15 amino acids long. In germline, CDR1 is LNHDA, CDR2 SQIVND (reference sequence). V lost 11 bases and J lost 5; bases outside the gene matches: 13. DNA for the CDR3: TGTGCCTCAAATTCCGGGACTAGGAGGACCGGGGAGCTGTTTTTT. It translates to CASNSGTRRTGELFF. Full variable domain (missing parts from reference TRBV19 and TRBJ2-2): DGGITQSPKYLFRKEGQNVTLSCEQNLNHDAMYWYRQDPGQGLRLIYYSQIVNDFQKGDIAEGYSVSREKKESFPLTVTSAQKNPTAFYLCASNSGTRRTGELFFGEGSRLTVL.

The rearrangement uses TRBV6-5 and TRBJ1-2, with D possibly being TRBD1 (6 bases). The V and J ends lost 4 bases and 0 bases respectively, with 12 bases between them. This CDR3 is 15 amino acids long. CDR1 is MNHEY, CDR2 SVGAGI, per germline. The CDR3 coding sequence is TGTGCCAGCAGTTTCGACAGGCGAGCTAACTATGGCTACACCTTC. Encoded protein: CASSFDRRANYGYTF.

The J gene is TRBJ2-7, the V gene TRBV5-1; maybe TRBD2 (6 bases). The CDR3 is 13 residues long. Germline V lookup: CDR1 SGHRS, CDR2 YFSETQ. V was pared by 4 bases and J by 6 bases, with 14 bases between. The CDR3 loop reads CASSPGLPFEQYF. DNA of the CDR3: TGCGCCAGCAGCCCGGGACTGCCCTTCGAGCAGTACTTC.

The genes are TRBV21-1 and TRBJ2-5; TRBD2 is the table's D call and was not checked against the DNA. TRBV21-1 is assigned pseudogene status. This CDR3 has 15 amino acids. This CDR3 is CASSKESGRGETQYF. The CDR3 nucleotides are TGTGCCAGCAGCAAAGAGTCAGGTCGGGGTGAGACCCAGTACTTC.

The rearrangement links TRBV14 to TRBJ1-1; TRBD1 might be the D (6 bases). In germline, CDR1 is SGHDN, CDR2 FVKESK. Deletions cut 3 bases from V and 7 bases from J, with 12 bases between. This CDR3 has 13 residues. The CDR3 spells CASSHKDRFEAFF. The CDR3 DNA sequence: TGTGCCAGCAGCCACAAGGACAGATTTGAAGCTTTCTTT.

This clone came up once. The chain has TRBV28 and TRBJ1-2; D remains unclear. This CDR3 region has 12 residues. Trimming stripped 5 bases from V and 4 bases from J, with 8 bases between. Germline assignment: CDR1 MDHEN and CDR2 SYDVKM. The CDR3 protein is CASSPQVYGYTF. Here the CDR3 DNA reads TGTGCCAGCAGTCCTCAGGTCTATGGCTACACCTTC.

The J gene is TRBJ2-2, the V gene TRBV24-1, with a tentative D call TRBD2 (6 bases). CDR1 and CDR2 from the germline V gene are KGHDR and SFDVKD. The CDR3 consists of 16 residues. V lost 4 bases to trimming and J lost 0 bases, with 11 bases between them. The CDR3 nucleotides are TGTGCCACCAGTGAGCCCCCTAGCGCGAACACCGGGGAGCTGTTTTTT. Encoded protein: CATSEPPSANTGELFF.